A single sample is the source of the 5 T cell receptor beta chains below, sequenced in a study of cytomegalovirus exposure and HLA in healthy donors. Vbeta (60) and Jbeta (13) primers were used in the PCR. Data came from immunoSEQ multiplex PCR; TCRdb stores just in-frame clones and leaves some out. The table includes about 140,000 clones, approximately 83% detected once. The sequencing sample was made of PBMCs. These receptors were collected from a man aged 35 to 55 in good health and CMV-seropositive.

This chain uses TRBV10-2 with TRBJ2-1, with 8 bases that match TRBD1. The germline CDR1 and CDR2 sequences are WSHSY and SAAADI. The CDR3 is made up of 13 amino acids. Unmatched junction bases numbered 12, after V lost 6 bases and J lost 14 bases. This CDR3 reads CASRTPTGGREFF. The CDR3 nucleotides read TGCGCCAGCAGGACTCCCACAGGGGGAAGGGAGTTCTTC.

The table lists this clone with a count of one. The chain has TRBV2 and TRBJ1-2; 7 bases are shared with TRBD1. V shed 6 bases and J 6 bases; nucleotides not matched to a gene: 16. This CDR3 has 16 amino acids. The germline V gene encodes CDR1 SNHLY and CDR2 FYNNEI. This CDR3 reads CASRTPTLPGTDGYTF. Here the CDR3 DNA reads TGTGCCAGCAGAACCCCCACCCTCCCCGGGACAGATGGCTACACCTTC.

The table lists this clone with a few counts. This chain connects TRBV6-1 to TRBJ1-4; TRBD1 agrees at 7 bases. CDR1 is MNHNS, CDR2 SASEGT, per germline. The CDR3 loop spans 15 amino acids. V trimming: 8 bases; J trimming: 4 bases; junction bases outside the gene matches: 10. The CDR3 region is CASGAGTEINEKLFF. CDR3 nucleotides: TGTGCCAGCGGCGCCGGGACAGAGATTAATGAAAAACTGTTTTTT.

The rearrangement uses TRBV2 and TRBJ1-1; possible D gene TRBD1, 5 bases. The germline gives CDR1 SNHLY, CDR2 FYNNEI. There are 13 residues in the CDR3. V was pared by 8 bases and J by 3 bases, with 13 bases between. CDR3 DNA: TGTGCCAGCGGGGCCAGGCAGCACACTGAAGCTTTCTTT. Its translation is CASGARQHTEAFF.

This chain connects TRBV7-2 to TRBJ2-7, with 10 bases identical to TRBD1. Looked up from germline, CDR1 is SGHTA and CDR2 is FQGNSA. V was clipped by 7 bases and J by 4 bases; unmatched bases: 7. The CDR3 covers 14 residues. The CDR3 DNA sequence: TGTGCCAGCACCCGGGACAGGGGTGAATACGAGCAGTACTTC. Amino acid sequence: CASTRDRGEYEQYF.